This T cell receptor (beta chain) was captured in a study of Graves' ophthalmopathy and Graves' hyperthyroidism. Study-level findings and limits: Most expanded clonotypes in thyroid above 0.001 frequency also showed up in blood.

RNA transcripts yielded amplified TCR beta CDR3 regions. RT-PCR in the first round used HTBI primers; a second-round multiplex PCR followed. Each CDR3 protein gets one entry after TCRdb re-called the multiplex PCR reads with MiXCR. The sample contains approximately 500,000 distinct CDR3 sequences, 13% to 15% of which appear only once. This clonotype occurred many times. No antigen is known for it. Other autoimmune diseases, uncontrolled infections, pregnancy or lactation excluded patients from enrollment. Clinical symptoms, serum thyroxine, TRAb, thyroid ultrasound and orbital computed tomography were relied on for diagnosis. After removal of 6 bases from V and 2 bases from J, the junction contained 10 bases not matched to a gene. Germline V gene sequence: CDR1 ENHRY, CDR2 SYGVKD. This CDR3 spans 15 amino acids.

This receptor was identified in a woman younger than 45 with Graves' ophthalmopathy. The chain couples TRBV10-3 to TRBJ2-7, with TRBD1 matching 7 bases. Sequences were obtained from blood. The CDR3 here is CAISPDPDRAYEQYF. CDR3 nucleotide sequence: TGTGCCATCAGCCCTGACCCCGACAGGGCCTACGAGCAGTACTTC.